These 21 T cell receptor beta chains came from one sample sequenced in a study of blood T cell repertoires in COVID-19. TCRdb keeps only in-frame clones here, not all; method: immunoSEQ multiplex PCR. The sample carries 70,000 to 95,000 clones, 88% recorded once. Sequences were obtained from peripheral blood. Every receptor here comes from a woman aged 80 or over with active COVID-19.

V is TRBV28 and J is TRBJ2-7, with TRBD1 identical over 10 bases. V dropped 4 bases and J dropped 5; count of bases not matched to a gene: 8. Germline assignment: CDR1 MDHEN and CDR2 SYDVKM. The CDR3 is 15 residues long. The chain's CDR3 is CASSSPGQGPNEQYF. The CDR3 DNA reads TGTGCCAGCAGTTCTCCGGGACAGGGGCCCAACGAGCAGTACTTC.

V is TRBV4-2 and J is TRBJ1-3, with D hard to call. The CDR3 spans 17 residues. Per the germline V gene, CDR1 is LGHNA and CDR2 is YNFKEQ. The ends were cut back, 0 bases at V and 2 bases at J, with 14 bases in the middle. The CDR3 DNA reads TGTGCCAGCAGCCAAGAGCGGGCATCCTCAACTGGAAACACCATATATTTT. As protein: CASSQERASSTGNTIYF.

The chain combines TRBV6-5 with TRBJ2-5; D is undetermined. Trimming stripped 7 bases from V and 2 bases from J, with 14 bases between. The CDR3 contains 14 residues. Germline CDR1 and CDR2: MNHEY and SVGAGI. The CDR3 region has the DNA TGTGCCAGCACCCGGCGGCGGCAACAAGAGACCCAGTACTTC. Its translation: CASTRRRQQETQYF.

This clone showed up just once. The CDR3 nucleotides are TGTGCCAGCAGTCACGGACCGGGACAGGGATTAAACAATGAGCAGTTCTTC. Residues: CASSHGPGQGLNNEQFF. The rearrangement links TRBV28 to TRBJ2-1, with 9 nucleotides matching TRBD1. Per the germline V gene, CDR1 is MDHEN and CDR2 is SYDVKM. This CDR3 spans 17 amino acids. Germline trimming cut 5 bases from V and 5 bases from J; bases unmatched to any gene: 13. Together with reference TRBV28 and TRBJ2-1, the CDR3 gives the full variable domain: DVKVTQSSRYLVKRTGEKVFLECVQDMDHENMFWYRQDPGLGLRLIYFSYDVKMKEKGDIPEGYSVSREKKERFSLILESASTNQTSMYLCASSHGPGQGLNNEQFFGPGTRLTVL.

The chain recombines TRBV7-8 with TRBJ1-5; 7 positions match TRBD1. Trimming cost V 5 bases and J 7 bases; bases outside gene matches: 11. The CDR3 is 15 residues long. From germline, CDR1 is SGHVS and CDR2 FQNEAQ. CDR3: CASSPRDRAEQPQHF. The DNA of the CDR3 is TGTGCCAGCAGCCCCCGAGACAGGGCTGAGCAGCCCCAGCATTTT.

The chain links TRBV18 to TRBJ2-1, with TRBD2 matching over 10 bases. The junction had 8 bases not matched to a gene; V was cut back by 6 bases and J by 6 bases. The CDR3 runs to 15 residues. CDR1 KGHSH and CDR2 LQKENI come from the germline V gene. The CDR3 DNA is TGTGCCAGCTCCCTAGCGGGAGTGAGGGTCAATGAGCAGTTCTTC. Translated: CASSLAGVRVNEQFF.

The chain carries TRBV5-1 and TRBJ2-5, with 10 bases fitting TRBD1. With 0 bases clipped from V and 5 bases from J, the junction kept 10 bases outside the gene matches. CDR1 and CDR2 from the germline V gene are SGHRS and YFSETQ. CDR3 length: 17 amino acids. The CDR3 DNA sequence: TGCGCCAGCAGCTTGGCTCGGTCCGGGACAGGGGTGGAGACCCAGTACTTC. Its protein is CASSLARSGTGVETQYF.

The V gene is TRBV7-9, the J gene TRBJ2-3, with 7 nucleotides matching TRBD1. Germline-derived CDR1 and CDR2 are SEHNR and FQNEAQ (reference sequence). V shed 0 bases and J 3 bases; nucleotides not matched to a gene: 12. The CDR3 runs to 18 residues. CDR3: CASSLARQGLPTTDTQYF. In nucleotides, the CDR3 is TGTGCCAGCAGCTTAGCTCGACAGGGCCTTCCCACTACAGATACGCAGTATTTT.

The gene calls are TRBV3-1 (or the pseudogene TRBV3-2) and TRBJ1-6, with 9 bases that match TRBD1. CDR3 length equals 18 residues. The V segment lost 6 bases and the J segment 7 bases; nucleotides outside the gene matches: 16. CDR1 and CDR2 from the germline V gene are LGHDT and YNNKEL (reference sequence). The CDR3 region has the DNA TGTGCCAGCAGGAAGGGACAGGGTAGGGCGAGGTTGAATTCACCCCTCCACTTT. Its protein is CASRKGQGRARLNSPLHF.

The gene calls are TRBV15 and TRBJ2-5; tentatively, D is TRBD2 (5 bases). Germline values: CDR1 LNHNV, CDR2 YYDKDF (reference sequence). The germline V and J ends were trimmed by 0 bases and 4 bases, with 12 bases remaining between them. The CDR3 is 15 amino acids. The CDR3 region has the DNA TGTGCCACCAGCAGAGATCGAGGGTTGGGAGAGACCCAGTACTTC. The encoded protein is CATSRDRGLGETQYF.

CDR3 sequence: CASSLNPFDRVSHTGELFF. The CDR3 region has the DNA TGTGCCAGCAGCTTAAACCCATTCGACAGGGTTTCACACACCGGGGAGCTGTTTTTT. The V gene is TRBV7-3, the J gene TRBJ2-2; 7 bases line up with TRBD1. V was pared by 1 base and J by 3 bases, with 14 bases of the junction left unmatched. Germline V gene lookup returns CDR1 SGHTA and CDR2 FQGTGA. This CDR3 is 19 amino acids long.

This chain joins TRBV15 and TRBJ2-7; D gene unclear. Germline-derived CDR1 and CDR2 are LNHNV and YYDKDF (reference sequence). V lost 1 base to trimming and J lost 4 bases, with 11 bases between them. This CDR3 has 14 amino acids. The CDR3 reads CATSRVYGEYEQYF. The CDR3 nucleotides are TGTGCCACCAGCAGAGTTTACGGAGAGTACGAGCAGTACTTC.

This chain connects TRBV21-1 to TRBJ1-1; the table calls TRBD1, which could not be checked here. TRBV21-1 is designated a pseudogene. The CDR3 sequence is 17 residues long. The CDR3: CASSKGTEPPANTEAFF. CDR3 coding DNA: TGTGCCAGCAGCAAGGGGACAGAGCCTCCCGCCAACACTGAAGCTTTCTTT.

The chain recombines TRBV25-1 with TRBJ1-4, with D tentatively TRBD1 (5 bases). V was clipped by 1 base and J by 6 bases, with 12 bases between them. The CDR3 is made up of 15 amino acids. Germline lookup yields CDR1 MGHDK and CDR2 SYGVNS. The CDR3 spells CASSEFSGGDEKLFF. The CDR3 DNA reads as TGTGCCAGCAGTGAATTTTCGGGGGGGGATGAAAAACTGTTTTTT. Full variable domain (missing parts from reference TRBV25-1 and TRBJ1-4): EADIYQTPRYLVIGTGKKITLECSQTMGHDKMYWYQQDPGMELHLIHYSYGVNSTEKGDLSSESTVSRIRTEHFPLTLESARPSHTSQYLCASSEFSGGDEKLFFGSGTQLSVL.

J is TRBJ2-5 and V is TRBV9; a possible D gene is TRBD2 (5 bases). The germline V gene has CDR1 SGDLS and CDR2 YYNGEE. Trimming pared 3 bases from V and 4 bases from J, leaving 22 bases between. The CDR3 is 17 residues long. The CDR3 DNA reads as TGTGCCAGCAGCGCGAGAAGTTTCTCCTCCGAGGGAGAGACCCAGTACTTC. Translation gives CASSARSFSSEGETQYF. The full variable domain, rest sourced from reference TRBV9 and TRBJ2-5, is DSGVTQTPKHLITATGQRVTLRCSPRSGDLSVYWYQQSLDQGLQFLIQYYNGEERAKGNILERFSAQQFPDLHSELNLSSLELGDSALYFCASSARSFSSEGETQYFGPGTRLLVL.

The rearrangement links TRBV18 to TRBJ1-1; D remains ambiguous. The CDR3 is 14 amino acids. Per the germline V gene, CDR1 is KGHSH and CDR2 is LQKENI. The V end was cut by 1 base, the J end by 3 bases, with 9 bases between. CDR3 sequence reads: CASSPLWRDTEAFF. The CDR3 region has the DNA TGTGCCAGCTCACCACTCTGGAGGGACACTGAAGCTTTCTTT.

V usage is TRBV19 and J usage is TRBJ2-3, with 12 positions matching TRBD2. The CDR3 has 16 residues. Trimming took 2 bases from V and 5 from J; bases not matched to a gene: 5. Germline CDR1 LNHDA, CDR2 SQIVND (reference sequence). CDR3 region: CASSIRTSGEQDTQYF. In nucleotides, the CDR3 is TGTGCCAGTAGTATACGGACTAGCGGGGAGCAAGATACGCAGTATTTT.

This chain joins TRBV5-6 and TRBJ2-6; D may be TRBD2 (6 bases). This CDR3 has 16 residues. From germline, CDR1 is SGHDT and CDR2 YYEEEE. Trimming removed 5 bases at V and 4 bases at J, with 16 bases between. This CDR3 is CASSLPGEVGANVLTF. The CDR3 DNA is TGTGCCAGCAGTTTACCCGGGGAGGTCGGGGCCAACGTCCTGACTTTC.

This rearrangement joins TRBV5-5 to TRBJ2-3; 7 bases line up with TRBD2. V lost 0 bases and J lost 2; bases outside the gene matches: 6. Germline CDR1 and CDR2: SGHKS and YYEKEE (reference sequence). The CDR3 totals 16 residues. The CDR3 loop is CASSLGLAEYTDTQYF. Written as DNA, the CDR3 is TGTGCCAGCAGCTTGGGACTAGCCGAGTACACAGATACGCAGTATTTT.

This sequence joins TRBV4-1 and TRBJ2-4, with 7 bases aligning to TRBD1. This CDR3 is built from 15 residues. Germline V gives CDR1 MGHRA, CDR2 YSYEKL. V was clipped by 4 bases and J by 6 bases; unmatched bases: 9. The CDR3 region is CASSPTGTARNIQYF. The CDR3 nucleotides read TGCGCCAGCAGCCCAACCGGGACAGCCCGAAACATTCAGTACTTC.

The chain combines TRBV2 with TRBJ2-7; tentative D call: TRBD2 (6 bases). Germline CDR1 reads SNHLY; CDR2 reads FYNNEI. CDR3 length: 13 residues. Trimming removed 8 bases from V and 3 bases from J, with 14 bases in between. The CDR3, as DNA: TGTGCCAGCTTGGGACTCAGTCGCTACGAGCAGTACTTC. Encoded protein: CASLGLSRYEQYF.